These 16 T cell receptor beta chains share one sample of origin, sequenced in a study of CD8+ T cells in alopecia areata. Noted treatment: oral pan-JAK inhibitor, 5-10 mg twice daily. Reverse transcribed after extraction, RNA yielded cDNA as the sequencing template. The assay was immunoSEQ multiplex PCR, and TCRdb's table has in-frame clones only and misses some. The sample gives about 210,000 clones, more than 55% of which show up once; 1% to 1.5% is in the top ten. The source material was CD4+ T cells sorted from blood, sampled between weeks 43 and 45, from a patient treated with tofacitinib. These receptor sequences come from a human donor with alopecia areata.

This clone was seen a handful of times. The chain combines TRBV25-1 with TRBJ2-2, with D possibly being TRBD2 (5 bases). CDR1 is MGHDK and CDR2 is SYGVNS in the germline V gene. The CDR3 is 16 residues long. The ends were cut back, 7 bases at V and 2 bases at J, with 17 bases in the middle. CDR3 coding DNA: TGTGCCAGCACCCCCCCCTCCGAGGGTAACACCGGGGAGCTGTTTTTT. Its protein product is CASTPPSEGNTGELFF.

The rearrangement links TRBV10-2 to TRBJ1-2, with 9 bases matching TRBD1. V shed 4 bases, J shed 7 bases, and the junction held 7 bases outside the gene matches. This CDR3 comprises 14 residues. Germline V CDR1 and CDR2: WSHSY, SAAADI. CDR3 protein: CASSGGQGNGGYTF. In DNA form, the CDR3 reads TGCGCCAGCAGTGGTGGACAGGGGAACGGTGGCTACACCTTC.

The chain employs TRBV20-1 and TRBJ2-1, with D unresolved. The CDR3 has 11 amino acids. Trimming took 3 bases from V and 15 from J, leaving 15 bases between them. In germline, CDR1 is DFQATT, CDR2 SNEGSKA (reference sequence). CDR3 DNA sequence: TGCAGTGCTAGGGGCGACCAGACACCGTTCTTC. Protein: CSARGDQTPFF.

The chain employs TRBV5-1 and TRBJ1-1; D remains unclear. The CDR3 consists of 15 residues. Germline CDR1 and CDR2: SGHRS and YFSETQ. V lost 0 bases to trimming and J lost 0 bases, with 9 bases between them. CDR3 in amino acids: CASSLGWIMNTEAFF. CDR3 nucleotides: TGCGCCAGCAGCTTGGGTTGGATCATGAACACTGAAGCTTTCTTT. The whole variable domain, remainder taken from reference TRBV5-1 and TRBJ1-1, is KAGVTQTPRYLIKTRGQQVTLSCSPISGHRSVSWYQQTPGQGLQFLFEYFSETQRNKGNFPGRFSGRQFSNSRSEMNVSTLELGDSALYLCASSLGWIMNTEAFFGQGTRLTVV.

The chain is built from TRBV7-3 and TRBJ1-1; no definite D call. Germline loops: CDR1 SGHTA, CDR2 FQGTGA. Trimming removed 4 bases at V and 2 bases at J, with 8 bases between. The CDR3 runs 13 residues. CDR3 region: CASSSHPNTEAFF. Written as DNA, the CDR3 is TGTGCCAGCAGCTCCCATCCTAACACTGAAGCTTTCTTT.

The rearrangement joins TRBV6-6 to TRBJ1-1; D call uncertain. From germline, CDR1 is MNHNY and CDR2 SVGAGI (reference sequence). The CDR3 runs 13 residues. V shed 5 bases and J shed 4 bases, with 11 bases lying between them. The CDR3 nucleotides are TGTGCCAGCAGTAGAGGGATCTCCACTGAAGCTTTCTTT. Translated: CASSRGISTEAFF.

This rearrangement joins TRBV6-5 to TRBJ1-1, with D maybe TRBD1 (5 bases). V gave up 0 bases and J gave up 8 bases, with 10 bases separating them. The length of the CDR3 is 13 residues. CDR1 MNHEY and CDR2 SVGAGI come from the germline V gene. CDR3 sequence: CASSYSSGGEAFF. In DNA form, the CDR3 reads TGTGCCAGCAGTTACTCGTCCGGGGGAGAAGCTTTCTTT.

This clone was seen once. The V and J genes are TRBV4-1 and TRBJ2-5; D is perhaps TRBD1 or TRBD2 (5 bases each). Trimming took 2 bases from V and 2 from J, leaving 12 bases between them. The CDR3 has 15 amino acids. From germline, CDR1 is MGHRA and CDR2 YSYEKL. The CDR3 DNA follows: TGCGCCAGCAGCCAACAGACGGGACCGCAAGAGACCCAGTACTTC. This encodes CASSQQTGPQETQYF.

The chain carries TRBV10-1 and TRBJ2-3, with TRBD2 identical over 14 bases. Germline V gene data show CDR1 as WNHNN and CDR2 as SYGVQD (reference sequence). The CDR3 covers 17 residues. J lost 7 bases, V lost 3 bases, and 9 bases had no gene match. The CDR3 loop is CASSDSLGLAGVNTQYF. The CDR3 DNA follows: TGCGCCAGCAGTGATTCCCTGGGACTAGCGGGGGTCAATACGCAGTATTTT.

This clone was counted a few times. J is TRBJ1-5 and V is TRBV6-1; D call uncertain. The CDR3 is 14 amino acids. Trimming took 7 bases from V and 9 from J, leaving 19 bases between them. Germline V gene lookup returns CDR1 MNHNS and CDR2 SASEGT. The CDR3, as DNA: TGTGCCAGCACCCCGGGGAACGCCGGGCCGCCCCAGCATTTT. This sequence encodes CASTPGNAGPPQHF.

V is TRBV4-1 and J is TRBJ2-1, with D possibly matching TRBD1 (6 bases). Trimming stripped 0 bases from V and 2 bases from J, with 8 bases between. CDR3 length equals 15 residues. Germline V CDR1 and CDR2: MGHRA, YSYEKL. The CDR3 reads CASSQDQGTYNEQFF. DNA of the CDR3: TGCGCCAGCAGCCAAGACCAGGGGACCTACAATGAGCAGTTCTTC.

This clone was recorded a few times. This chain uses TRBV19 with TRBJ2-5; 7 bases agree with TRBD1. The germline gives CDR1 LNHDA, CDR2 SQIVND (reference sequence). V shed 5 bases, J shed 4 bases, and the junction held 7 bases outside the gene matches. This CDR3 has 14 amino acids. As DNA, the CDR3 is TGTGCCAGTAGTCAATCCCACAGGGGAGAGACCCAGTACTTC. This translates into CASSQSHRGETQYF. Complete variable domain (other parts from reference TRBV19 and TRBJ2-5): DGGITQSPKYLFRKEGQNVTLSCEQNLNHDAMYWYRQDPGQGLRLIYYSQIVNDFQKGDIAEGYSVSREKKESFPLTVTSAQKNPTAFYLCASSQSHRGETQYFGPGTRLLVL.

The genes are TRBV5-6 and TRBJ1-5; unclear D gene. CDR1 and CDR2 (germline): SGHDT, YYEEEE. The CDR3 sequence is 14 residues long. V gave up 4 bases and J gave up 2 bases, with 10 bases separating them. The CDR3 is CASSGPGRNQPQHF. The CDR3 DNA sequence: TGTGCCAGCAGCGGACCGGGCCGCAATCAGCCCCAGCATTTT.

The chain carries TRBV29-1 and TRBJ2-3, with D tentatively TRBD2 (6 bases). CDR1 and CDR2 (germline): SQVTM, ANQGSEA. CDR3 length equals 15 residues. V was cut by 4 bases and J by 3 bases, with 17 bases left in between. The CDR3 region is CSVVKALGSTDTQYF. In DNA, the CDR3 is TGCAGCGTTGTTAAAGCCCTCGGGAGTACAGATACGCAGTATTTT.

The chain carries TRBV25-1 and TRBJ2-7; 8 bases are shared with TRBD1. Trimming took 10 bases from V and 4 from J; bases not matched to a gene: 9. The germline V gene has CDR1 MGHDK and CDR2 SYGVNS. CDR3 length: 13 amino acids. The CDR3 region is CATRGTGIYEQYF. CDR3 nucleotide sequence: TGTGCCACCCGGGGGACAGGAATTTACGAGCAGTACTTC.

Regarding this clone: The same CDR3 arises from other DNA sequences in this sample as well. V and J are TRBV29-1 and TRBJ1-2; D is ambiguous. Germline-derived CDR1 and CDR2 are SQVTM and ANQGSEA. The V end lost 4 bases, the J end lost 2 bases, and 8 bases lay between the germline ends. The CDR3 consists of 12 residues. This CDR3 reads CSVVNTNYGYTF. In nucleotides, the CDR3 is TGCAGCGTTGTTAACACAAACTATGGCTACACCTTC.